This T cell receptor beta chain appears in the sequencing data of a study of OX40 agonist ivuxolimab in advanced cancers. The study in broad terms: The costimulatory receptor OX40 (CD134) was targeted by ivuxolimab, a fully human IgG2 agonistic monoclonal antibody. Of the roughly 50 dose-escalation patients, hepatocellular carcinoma was present in around 20, melanoma in roughly 15, renal cell carcinoma in 9 and head and neck cancer in 9. Intravenous ivuxolimab was administered to patients every 2 weeks at six dose levels: 0.01, 0.1, 0.3, 1.5, 3 and 10 mg/kg. Three dose-escalation patients achieved partial responses, one with hepatocellular carcinoma and two with cutaneous melanoma. A male proportion of roughly 85% and a mean age of about 60 years, ranging from roughly 23 to 80, were recorded for the dose-escalation cohort. Prior anti-PD-1, anti-PD-L1 or anti-CTLA-4 therapy was permitted, and 35% to 40% of dose-escalation patients had received checkpoint inhibitors. Peripheral TCRbeta sequencing was intended to test whether TCR sequence diversity was altered and clonal T-cell expansion was caused by ivuxolimab. The monotherapy dose-escalation portion (N ≈ 55 patients) of the phase I ivuxolimab trial is reported in the paper.

The investigation overall reported the following: Which antigens the clonally expanded peripheral T cells were specific for was not determined. Low levels of normalized T-cell clonal expansion were also seen in some patients who did not respond. After ivuxolimab, more expanded clones were found on average in CD8+ T cells than in CD4+ T cells. At doses of 0.1 to 3.0 mg/kg, clonal expansion of both CD4+ and CD8+ blood T cells was observed from baseline to week 6. Partial responders in the 0.1-3.0 mg/kg groups had among the lowest normalized peripheral clonal expansion, especially among CD8+ T cells.

The CDR3 has 21 amino acids, counting the end cysteine and phenylalanine. The retained sequence is limited to the CDR3, 63 bases, with the frame set at the first base. About this clone itself: The antigen it binds to is not known. No clone much larger than this one lies a single base away; base qualities are absent.

Patients with a history of autoimmune disease or receiving systemic immunosuppression were excluded from the trial. Peripheral blood for TCR sequencing was collected from all dose cohorts at baseline, on cycle 4 day 1, and on cycle 7 day 1. Samples came from an open-label, multicenter, first-in-human phase I dose-escalation trial of ivuxolimab. Adults with locally advanced or metastatic melanoma, renal cell, hepatocellular, or head and neck squamous cell carcinoma were enrolled in the trial. CD4+ and CD8+ T cells were sorted separately from peripheral blood before TCR sequencing. To sequence the TCRbeta CDR3 region, genomic DNA was isolated from the sorted cells. TCRbeta CDR3 regions were sequenced using the immunoSEQ Assay. TCRdb carries this immuneACCESS record with in-frame sequences only. Its versions omit some clonotypes, under half of them owing to an unresolved V gene in the studies checked, with the rest unexplained. The table for this sample lists 65,000 to 95,000 clones; roughly 84% of them were counted only once. The ten largest clones capture approximately 2.1% of the sample.

The TCR originated in an adult with an advanced solid tumor such as melanoma, head and neck, liver or kidney cancer. The input for sequencing was CD4+ or CD8+ T cells sorted from blood, taken in a trial of the OX40 agonist ivuxolimab. The chain employs TRBV1 and TRBJ2-1; TRBD2, as called in the table, went unchecked against the DNA. TRBV1 is a known pseudogene. The CDR3 reads CTSSQDPRTSGGDRTYNEQFF. The DNA reads as follows: TGCACCAGCAGCCAAGATCCCCGGACTAGCGGGGGGGACCGTACCTACAATGAGCAGTTCTTC.